The table lists the clone carrying this T cell receptor beta chain with a few counts. Its antigen is not known. Gene names are the mouse ones. From the germline J gene comes the end of the CDR3, since the read stops 4 residues before it. Germline-derived CDR1 and CDR2 are GKSSPN and SITVG. The ends lost 5 bases at V and 0 bases at J; junction bases unmatched: 2. The CDR3 covers 13 residues. Pooled cutaneous lymph node cells were sorted using CD4, CD8alpha, NKG2D, NKG2ACE and other markers. After isolation, RNA underwent reverse transcription to generate cDNA as the sequencing template. The protocol was immunoSEQ multiplex PCR, while the TCRdb copy is restricted to in-frame clones and leaves out a portion. There are 250,000 or so clones in the sample, none observed a single time. This record belongs to a study of CD8+ T cells in alopecia areata. For the study at large: Skin-grafted approximately 6-10-week-old female C3H/HeJ mice received tissue from approximately 6-12-month-old C3H/HeJ donors with spontaneous alopecia.

Study-level points and caveats: There were also resident alphabeta T cells of normal skin sequenced in scalp samples. Patients shared TCRs less clearly than mice did, possibly owing to HLA. Affected scalp, especially in alopecia totalis/universalis, had a higher clonality than normal scalp did.

The sequenced sample was CD4+ T cells sorted from a lymph node. The chain combines TRBV31 with TRBJ2-3; 7 nucleotides align to TRBD1. The TCR was taken from a C3H/HeJ mouse with alopecia areata. The mouse line has the MHC haplotype H2-k. CDR3 DNA, as far as it was read: TGTGCCTGGGGGACAGCTAGTGCAGAA. This sequence encodes CAWGTASAE. The whole CDR3 protein reads CAWGTASAETLYF.